This TCR beta chain was recorded in a study of CD8 T cells in ankylosing spondylitis (dated by TCRdb to between 2016 and 2019). The study in broad terms: The study set out to find disease-linked TCR variants by profiling T cell receptor beta repertoires in ankylosing spondylitis patients and healthy donors. The whole study cohort included 85 to 120 healthy donors and roughly 24 ankylosing spondylitis patients. Samples of peripheral blood were taken, and for ankylosing spondylitis patients, synovial fluid was collected as well. Broad study findings and their caveats: Some TCR beta motif variants had previously been reported in synovial fluid and blood of reactive arthritis patients, which suggested common disease-initiation mechanisms. In peripheral blood, the disease-linked clones were found at relatively low frequencies and had a CD8+ phenotype. The disease-linked clones were reported as significantly enriched in matched synovial fluid samples from ankylosing spondylitis patients. A TCR beta motif made up of roughly eight highly homologous amino acid variants appeared to be characteristic of blood from ankylosing spondylitis patients.

On this clonotype itself: What antigen it recognizes has not been identified. One base away there is no much larger clone; base qualities are not given.

Sequenced on an Illumina HiSeq 2500. TCR beta libraries were prepared by quantitative 5'-RACE with molecular barcodes. Processing in the source paper ran as follows. A new computational method based on a probabilistic model of VDJ rearrangement was used to identify disease-linked TCR variants. TCRdb itself trimmed the public reads at Q25 with fastp, ran MiXCR and retained productive beta chains. Duplicate CDR3 protein sequences are folded into a single record with the most common DNA and genes. TCRdb's processing, not the authors', yielded these V and J calls. This sample lists approximately 400,000 distinct CDR3 sequences; 17% were detected once. The ten largest clones capture 0.95% to 1.1% of the sample. The sequence was obtained from a male donor with ankylosing spondylitis. The sequencing input was blood, either unsorted or a sorted T cell fraction (not recorded which).

The DNA is TGCAGCGCTGGGGGGGCTAAGAACACTGAAGCTTTCTTT. This codes for CSAGGAKNTEAFF. The sequence is built from TRBV29-1 and TRBJ1-1; 6 matching bases give a weak D call of TRBD1. As encoded in the germline V gene, CDR1 is SQVTM while CDR2 is ANQGSEA. V drops 7 bases and J drops 1 base, leaving 13 bases in between. The CDR3 runs 13 amino acids, cysteine and phenylalanine included. Only the CDR3 portion is preserved as DNA: 39 bases, with reading frame beginning at the first base.